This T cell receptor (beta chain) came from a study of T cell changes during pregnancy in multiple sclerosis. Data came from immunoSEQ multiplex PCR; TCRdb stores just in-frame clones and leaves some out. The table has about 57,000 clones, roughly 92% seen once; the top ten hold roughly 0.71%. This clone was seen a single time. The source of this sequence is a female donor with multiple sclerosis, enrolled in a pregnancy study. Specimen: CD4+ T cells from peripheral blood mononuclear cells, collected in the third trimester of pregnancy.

Written as DNA, the CDR3 is TGCGCCAGCAGCTTTCGTATAGCGGGCGGTTTCCACGCACCCCCGATCACCACAGATACGCAGTATTTT. Translation: CASSFRIAGGFHAPPITTDTQYF. This chain links TRBV5-1 with TRBJ2-3, with 7 bases lining up with TRBD2. Per germline, CDR1 SGHRS and CDR2 YFSETQ. CDR3 length: 23 amino acids. J was trimmed by 2 bases and V by 2 bases; bases with no gene match: 29.